This T cell receptor beta chain was found in a study of PD-L1 blockade in urothelial cancer. Study context: When patients started atezolizumab at some point between 2013 and 2015, it was given at 1,200 mg intravenously every 3 weeks. Across blood samples, T cells had a median count of 141,255. Males with bladder-origin urothelial cancer made up about 90% of the roughly 29 patients.

Time point: pretreatment peripheral blood. Here immunoSEQ multiplex PCR was the method, and the copy in TCRdb shows in-frame clones only, minus some. The table has 70,000 to 100,000 clones, 84% seen once. The V gene's germline CDR1 is KGHSH and CDR2 LQKENI. This CDR3 is built from 13 residues. V shed 3 bases and J shed 4 bases, with 10 bases lying between them. Here the sequenced sample was PBMCs, taken around atezolizumab (anti-PD-L1) treatment. This chain links TRBV18 with TRBJ2-7; D possibly corresponds to TRBD1 (6 bases). The TCR sequence derives from a man aged 60 to 69 with urothelial cancer. This chain's CDR3 is CASSPGRGYEQYF. CDR3 nucleotide sequence: TGTGCCAGCTCACCCGGCAGGGGTTACGAGCAGTACTTC.